What follows describes a single T cell receptor (beta chain). Antigen: not known. In terms of origin and age, donors were healthy Caucasian individuals from Russia aged about 6 to 90. Per-sample yields of isolated PBMCs were at least 7 million. The entry originates in a study of blood T cells in healthy people across ages. Findings and limits, study-wide: Researchers report that TCR beta diversity correlated strongly with naive T cell percentage.

A second PCR, run for roughly 6 to 11 cycles, used a sample-barcoded 5' primer plus a J-beta primer mix. Each cDNA molecule was tagged by a template-switch adaptor that had 12 random nucleotides. From the 5' RACE reads, TCRdb called clonotypes with MiXCR, one entry per CDR3 protein. The sample yields more than 1,400,000 distinct CDR3 sequences, approximately 40% seen once. The CDR3 consists of 15 residues. Germline CDR1 is SGHNT and CDR2 is YENEEA. Deletions cut 3 bases from V and 0 bases from J, with 10 bases between. The chain links TRBV11-3 to TRBJ2-3; D is unclear. Sequences were obtained from blood. This clonotype was obtained from a woman aged 18 to 35 in good health. The CDR3: CASSFSLDSTDTQYF. The CDR3, as DNA: TGTGCCAGCAGCTTCAGTCTGGATAGCACAGATACGCAGTATTTT.